A single sample gave rise to the 6 T cell receptor beta chains below, sequenced in a study of long-term antiretroviral therapy in people with HIV. The assay, immunoSEQ v3.0, was run at survey level. Clones were read by immunoSEQ multiplex PCR, and TCRdb kept only the in-frame ones, dropping some. The data show tens of thousands of clones, around 87% seen once. The sample was unsorted PBMCs, taken 2.6 years after starting antiretroviral therapy. These receptors originate from a woman between 45 and 65 years old with HIV.

The chain links TRBV28 to TRBJ2-5; no definite D call. With 6 bases removed from V and 5 bases from J, the gap between germline ends came to 19 bases. The CDR3 covers 15 residues. Per the germline V gene, CDR1 is MDHEN and CDR2 is SYDVKM. The CDR3 region is CASSNSGRMEETQYF. The CDR3 DNA reads TGTGCCAGCAGCAACTCCGGAAGGATGGAGGAGACCCAGTACTTC. Combining the CDR3 with reference TRBV28 and TRBJ2-5 gives the whole variable domain DVKVTQSSRYLVKRTGEKVFLECVQDMDHENMFWYRQDPGLGLRLIYFSYDVKMKEKGDIPEGYSVSREKKERFSLILESASTNQTSMYLCASSNSGRMEETQYFGPGTRLLVL.

V is TRBV10-3 and J is TRBJ1-4; D not resolved. V was cut by 3 bases and J by 8 bases, with 13 bases left in between. This CDR3 region has 14 residues. CDR1 and CDR2 (germline): ENHRY, SYGVKD. CDR3 bases: TGTGCCATCAGTGATCCGGGGTTTCAGGAAAAACTGTTTTTT. This encodes CAISDPGFQEKLFF.

This clone occurred a few times. The gene calls are TRBV6-1 and TRBJ1-2; weak D call: TRBD1 (5 bases). The CDR3 consists of 14 residues. Looked up from germline, CDR1 is MNHNS and CDR2 is SASEGT. Trimming took off 6 bases at V and 4 bases at J, with 15 bases between the two ends. CDR3 amino acids: CASRPGPSGYGYTF. CDR3 coding DNA: TGTGCCAGCAGGCCGGGGCCCTCAGGCTATGGCTACACCTTC.

The rearrangement joins TRBV7-9 to TRBJ2-5; TRBD2 matches 7 bases. Trimming took 3 bases from V and 2 from J; bases not matched to a gene: 3. In germline, CDR1 is SEHNR, CDR2 FQNEAQ (reference sequence). This CDR3 spans 14 amino acids. Here the CDR3 reads CASSLVSGQETQYF. In DNA, the CDR3 is TGTGCCAGCAGCTTGGTTAGCGGGCAAGAGACCCAGTACTTC.

The V gene is TRBV11-3, the J gene TRBJ2-1; unclear D gene. This CDR3 is built from 13 residues. Germline V lookup: CDR1 SGHNT, CDR2 YENEEA. V lost 5 bases and J 7 bases, leaving 12 bases between the germline ends. The chain's CDR3 is CASSLSQDNEQFF. The CDR3 DNA reads as TGTGCCAGCAGCCTTTCCCAGGATAATGAGCAGTTCTTC.

This chain uses TRBV18 with TRBJ1-2; D remains unclear. This CDR3 is built from 15 residues. Trimming left V 2 bases short and J 5 bases short, with 15 bases between. CDR1 and CDR2 from the germline V gene are KGHSH and LQKENI. The CDR3 loop is CASSPYDPVLYGYTF. The DNA of the CDR3 is TGTGCCAGCTCACCATACGACCCGGTCCTATATGGCTACACCTTC.